This T cell receptor (beta chain) was sequenced in a study of T cell responses to AZD1222 COVID-19 vaccine. Study-level background: Second-dose recipients at about 4 or about 12 weeks were treated as one pooled group.

Sequenced by immunoSEQ multiplex PCR; TCRdb stores in-frame clones only, minus some. The table has 150,000 or so clones, roughly 90% seen once; the top ten hold 6.3%. Germline V gene lookup returns CDR1 SGDLS and CDR2 YYNGEE. The CDR3 contains 15 residues. Trimming left V 4 bases short and J 2 bases short, with 12 bases between. The clonotype was recovered from an adult in good health. The sample was peripheral blood, taken on day 0 of AZD1222 vaccination. The chain links TRBV9 to TRBJ2-2; D is tentatively TRBD1 or TRBD2 (5 bases each). The CDR3 here is CASSPQDSNTGELFF. In nucleotides, the CDR3 is TGTGCCAGCAGCCCACAGGACTCAAACACCGGGGAGCTGTTTTTT.